This T cell receptor (beta chain) was identified in a study of shared clonotypes between healthy human individuals. About the research overall: The study drew on a couple of women and three men aged 18 to 49 as donors.

All donors were Caucasian adults living in Nashville, Tennessee. The CDR3 covers 12 residues. With 4 bases removed from V and 3 bases from J, the gap between germline ends came to 8 bases. CDR1 is SGHRS, CDR2 YFSETQ, per germline. The authors' processing: Because ImmunoSEQ provided only junction sequences with no quality scores, the filtering differed. Data came from immunoSEQ multiplex PCR; TCRdb stores just in-frame clones and leaves some out. That table is the source of V, J and clone size, and D and trimming were worked out from the DNA. This table has around 500,000 clones, 81% appearing once. The sequence was collected from a woman aged 40-49 years in good health. Some clones in this sample may be carry-over from other donors' samples. The sequencing input was PBMCs. This chain joins TRBV5-1 and TRBJ2-7; D is unclear. The CDR3: CASSRDGYEQYF. CDR3 DNA: TGCGCCAGCAGCAGAGACGGCTACGAGCAGTACTTC.